The text below deals with one TCR beta chain. These data come from a study of PD-L1 blockade in urothelial cancer. Study information: Researchers looked at the blood 3 weeks (second dose) and 6 weeks after treatment began. A median roughly 150,000 T cells were found in blood samples.

Deletions cut 4 bases from V and 4 bases from J, with 16 bases between. CDR3 length equals 15 residues. CDR1 and CDR2 (germline): SGHRS, YFSETQ. Generated by immunoSEQ multiplex PCR, the TCRdb table keeps only in-frame clones and is missing some. The sample has roughly 62,000 clones, over 75% seen once; the top ten hold 4.5%. The gene calls are TRBV5-1 and TRBJ2-3, with D possibly being TRBD2 (6 bases). Material: PBMCs, obtained around atezolizumab (anti-PD-L1) treatment. This receptor was identified in a man in his sixties or seventies with urothelial cancer. The CDR3 DNA follows: TGCGCCAGCAGCGGGCTCCCAGGAGGGGCAGATACGCAGTATTTT. It is translated as CASSGLPGGADTQYF.